Sequencing of this T cell receptor (beta chain) was carried out in a study of T cells after yellow fever vaccination. Using its own MiXCR run on the 5' RACE reads, TCRdb lists one record per CDR3 protein. This table has tens of thousands of distinct CDR3 sequences, around 5% appearing once. This clonotype occurred many times. The CDR3 spans 12 residues. The germline gives CDR1 SNHLY, CDR2 FYNNEI. Trimming left V 6 bases short and J 0 bases short, with 5 bases between. The genes are TRBV2 and TRBJ2-5; D not certain. This TCR derives from a man in his thirties or forties who received the YFV17D yellow fever vaccine. The sample here was CD8+ T cells sorted from PBMCs, taken 10 days after the yellow fever booster vaccination. This CDR3 reads CASRQYQETQYF. CDR3 coding DNA: TGTGCCAGCAGGCAGTACCAAGAGACCCAGTACTTC. The full variable domain, with the rest looked up from reference TRBV2 and TRBJ2-5, is EPEVTQTPSHQVTQMGQEVILRCVPISNHLYFYWYRQILGQKVEFLVSFYNNEISEKSEIFDDQFSVERPDGSNFTLKIRSTKLEDSAMYFCASRQYQETQYFGPGTRLLVL.